Listed here is a single T cell receptor (beta chain). One entry per CDR3 protein, called by TCRdb with MiXCR from the RACE reads. This table has about 56,000 distinct CDR3 sequences, approximately 9.3% appearing once. As to time point: patch test 1, 2 weeks after DPC sensitization. As for treatment: therapeutic diphenylcyclopropenone sensitization with weekly scalp DPC. The data are from a study of human T cells and chemical hapten exposure. V was cut by 1 base and J by 5 bases, with 2 bases left in between. Germline CDR1 SGHVS, CDR2 FNYEAQ. This CDR3 spans 11 amino acids. The V and J genes are TRBV7-6 and TRBJ2-5; D remains ambiguous. The sequence was collected from a middle-aged woman with alopecia areata. Some clones in this sample may be carry-over from other donors' samples. Sequencing was performed on whole blood, taken in connection with sensitization to the hapten diphenylcyclopropenone (DPC). The CDR3 region is CASSLVETQYF. In DNA, the CDR3 is TGTGCCAGCAGCTTAGTGGAGACCCAGTACTTC.